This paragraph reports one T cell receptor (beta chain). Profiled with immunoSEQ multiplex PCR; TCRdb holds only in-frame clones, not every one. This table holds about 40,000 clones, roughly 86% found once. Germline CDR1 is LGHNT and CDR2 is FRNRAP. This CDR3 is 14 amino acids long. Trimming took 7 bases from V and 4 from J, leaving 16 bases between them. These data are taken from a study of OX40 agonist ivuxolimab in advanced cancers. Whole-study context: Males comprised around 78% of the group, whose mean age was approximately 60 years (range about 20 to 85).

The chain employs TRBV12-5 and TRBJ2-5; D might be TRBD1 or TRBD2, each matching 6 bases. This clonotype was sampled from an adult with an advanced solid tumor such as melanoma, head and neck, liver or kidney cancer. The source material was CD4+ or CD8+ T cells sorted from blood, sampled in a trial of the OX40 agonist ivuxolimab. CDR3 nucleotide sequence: TGTGCTAGTGCCCCCGGGGGCCCCCCAGAGACCCAGTACTTC. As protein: CASAPGGPPETQYF.